Listed below are T cell receptor beta chains from one sample, sequenced in a study of T-cell reconstitution after alpha-beta-depleted transplantation in children. TCRdb reanalysed the PCR reads using MiXCR and keeps one entry per CDR3 protein. The repertoire includes roughly 170,000 distinct CDR3 sequences, about 6.4% of them detected once, and around 2.7% sits in the top ten. Material: PBMCs from the stem cell graft donor, obtained from the stem cell graft. These receptors were collected from a human donor who donated a stem cell graft to a child with Wiskott-Aldrich syndrome. Each CDR3 is given with its conserved first and last residue. The order of the fields is CDR3 protein, V gene, CDR3 length.

CDR3: CASSTGQGAFDFSGELFF
V: TRBV11-1
length: 18

CDR3: CASSQEGQGMNTEAFF
V: TRBV4-1
length: 16

CDR3: CSASADLYGYTF
V: TRBV20-1
length: 12

CDR3: CSARDWGGAADTQYF
V: TRBV20-1
length: 15

CDR3: CSARRTGAGNTIYF
V: TRBV20-1
length: 14

CDR3: CAWSVGVSWDTQYF
V: TRBV30
length: 14

CDR3: CASSSLLWTEAFF
V: TRBV11-2
length: 13

CDR3: CSAPSGNTIYF
V: TRBV20-1
length: 11

CDR3: CSAQGRGTGTEAFF
V: TRBV20-1
length: 14

CDR3: CASTAGGNEKLFF
V: TRBV12-3/TRBV12-4
length: 13

CDR3: CAWADITSSGNTIYF
V: TRBV30
length: 15

CDR3: CASTPTRGARAEAFF
V: TRBV6-5
length: 15

CDR3: CASSFQPGTQAYEQYF
V: TRBV5-1
length: 16

CDR3: CASSLWAAIIAGETQYF
V: TRBV7-9
length: 17

CDR3: CASRGNTEAFF
V: TRBV25-1
length: 11

CDR3: CASSVGGDSRYNNEQFF
V: TRBV9
length: 17

CDR3: CSARKLSYEQYF
V: TRBV20-1
length: 12